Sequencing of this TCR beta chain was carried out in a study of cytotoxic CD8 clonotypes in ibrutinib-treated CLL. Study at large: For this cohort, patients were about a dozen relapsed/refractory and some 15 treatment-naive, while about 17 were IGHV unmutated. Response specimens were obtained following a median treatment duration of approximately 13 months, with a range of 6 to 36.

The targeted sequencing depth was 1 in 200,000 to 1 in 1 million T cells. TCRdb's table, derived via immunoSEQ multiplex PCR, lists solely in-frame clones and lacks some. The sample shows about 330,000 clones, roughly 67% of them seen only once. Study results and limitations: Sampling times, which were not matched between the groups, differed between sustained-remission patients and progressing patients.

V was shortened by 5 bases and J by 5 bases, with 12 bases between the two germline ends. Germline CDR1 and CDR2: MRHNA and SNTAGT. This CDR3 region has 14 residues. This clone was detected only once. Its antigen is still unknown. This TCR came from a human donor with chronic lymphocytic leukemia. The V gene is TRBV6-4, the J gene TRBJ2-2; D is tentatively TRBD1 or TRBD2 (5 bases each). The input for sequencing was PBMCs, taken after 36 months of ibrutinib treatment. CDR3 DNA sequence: TGTGCCAGCAGTCGAACGGGACGGACCGGGGAGCTGTTTTTT. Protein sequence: CASSRTGRTGELFF.